The 22 T cell receptor beta chains reported below all come from one sample, sequenced in a study of CD8+ T cells in alopecia areata. Treatment described: oral pan-JAK inhibitor, 5-10 mg twice daily. Investigators isolated RNA and reverse transcribed it into cDNA to act as the sequencing template. Clones were sequenced by immunoSEQ multiplex PCR, and TCRdb holds only the in-frame ones, with some missing. The sample includes roughly 190,000 clones, 50% to 60% of them seen just once. This specimen was CD4+ T cells sorted from blood, taken at week 4, from a patient treated with tofacitinib. These receptors all stem from a human donor with alopecia areata.

The chain links TRBV29-1 to TRBJ1-1, with D tentatively TRBD1 (5 bases). V was cut by 4 bases and J by 1 base, with 25 bases left in between. The CDR3 has 18 residues. Looked up from germline, CDR1 is SQVTM and CDR2 is ANQGSEA. The CDR3 reads CSVGSPGLPGSGNTEAFF. Here the CDR3 DNA reads TGCAGCGTTGGTTCCCCGGGTTTGCCAGGGTCCGGGAACACTGAAGCTTTCTTT.

V gene TRBV6-6 combines with J gene TRBJ1-5; D is undetermined. This CDR3 spans 13 amino acids. Germline CDR1 is MNHNY and CDR2 is SVGAGI (reference sequence). Trimming took off 6 bases at V and 2 bases at J, with 8 bases between the two ends. CDR3 DNA: TGTGCCAGCAGGTTGGACGGCAATCAGCCCCAGCATTTT. Amino acids: CASRLDGNQPQHF.

The chain is built from TRBV30 and TRBJ2-1; no reliable D call. Trimming left V 0 bases short and J 9 bases short, with 12 bases between. Germline V gene sequence: CDR1 GTSNPN, CDR2 SVGIG (reference sequence). The CDR3 spans 13 residues. In nucleotides, the CDR3 is TGTGCCTGGAGTGTACTGGGCATCGCTGAGCAGTTCTTC. This encodes CAWSVLGIAEQFF.

Only a few counts were recorded for this clone. This chain joins TRBV4-3 and TRBJ1-4; 8 positions agree with TRBD1. Unmatched junction bases numbered 2, after V lost 2 bases and J lost 3 bases. CDR1 is LGHNA and CDR2 is YSLEER in the germline V gene. The CDR3 runs to 15 residues. The CDR3 protein is CASSQQTGANEKLFF. The CDR3 nucleotides are TGCGCCAGCAGCCAACAGACAGGGGCTAATGAAAAACTGTTTTTT.

This clone has just a few counts. V gene TRBV12-5 combines with J gene TRBJ1-3; D gene ambiguous. Looked up from germline, CDR1 is LGHNT and CDR2 is FRNRAP. This CDR3 is 13 amino acids long. V lost 7 bases and J 0 bases, leaving 7 bases between the germline ends. CDR3 sequence: CASAPSSGNTIYF. CDR3 sequence (DNA): TGTGCTAGTGCTCCAAGCTCTGGAAACACCATATATTTT.

The CDR3 DNA follows: TGTGCCAGGGTGATGGGGCGGGAGGGCCTGAAGACCCAGTACTTC. Amino acids: CARVMGREGLKTQYF. The chain recombines TRBV7-2 with TRBJ2-5, with TRBD2 identical over 9 bases. Germline CDR1 SGHTA, CDR2 FQGNSA. Unmatched junction bases numbered 14, after V lost 9 bases and J lost 6 bases. CDR3 length equals 15 residues.

The V and J genes are TRBV7-2 and TRBJ2-5, with unresolved D. Trimming shortened V by 1 base and J by 1 base, and 10 bases separated the two germline ends. The CDR3 is 15 residues long. Germline values: CDR1 SGHTA, CDR2 FQGNSA. CDR3: CASSLDPHSQETQYF. DNA for the CDR3: TGTGCCAGCAGCTTAGATCCCCACAGCCAAGAGACCCAGTACTTC.

CDR3 DNA: TGTGCCAGCAGCATCCAACGCGGGGGCAATGAGCAGTTCTTC. This gives the protein CASSIQRGGNEQFF. The V call is TRBV11-2, the J call TRBJ2-1; TRBD2 matches at 7 bases. J gave up 6 bases and V 5 bases, and 7 bases lay outside the gene matches. There are 14 residues in the CDR3. Germline CDR1 is SGHAT and CDR2 is FQNNGV. The variable domain in full, with the rest retrieved from reference TRBV11-2 and TRBJ2-1, is EAGVAQSPRYKIIEKRQSVAFWCNPISGHATLYWYQQILGQGPKLLIQFQNNGVVDDSQLPKDRFSAERLKGVDSTLKIQPAKLEDSAVYLCASSIQRGGNEQFFGPGTRLTVL.

This clone was seen more than once but under ten times. The V gene is TRBV29-1, the J gene TRBJ2-2; 7 bases are a match to TRBD1. Unmatched junction bases numbered 12, after V lost 7 bases and J lost 4 bases. The length of the CDR3 is 15 residues. Germline V gene data show CDR1 as SQVTM and CDR2 as ANQGSEA. CDR3 residues: CSGRLGTAFTGELFF. CDR3 sequence (DNA): TGCAGCGGGCGCTTGGGGACAGCCTTCACCGGGGAGCTGTTTTTT.

This rearrangement joins TRBV7-2 to TRBJ2-5; TRBD2 matches at 10 bases. The CDR3 is made up of 14 amino acids. The ends lost 5 bases at V and 3 bases at J; junction bases unmatched: 3. Germline CDR1 and CDR2: SGHTA and FQGNSA. The CDR3 loop reads CASSPGTSEETQYF. CDR3 nucleotide sequence: TGTGCCAGCAGCCCCGGGACTAGCGAAGAGACCCAGTACTTC.

This clone has a handful of counts. The CDR3: CSVVRDDGAQETQYF. In nucleotides, the CDR3 is TGCAGCGTTGTGCGGGACGACGGAGCCCAAGAGACCCAGTACTTC. The chain employs TRBV29-1 and TRBJ2-5, with D tentatively TRBD2 (6 bases). Germline V gene lookup returns CDR1 SQVTM and CDR2 ANQGSEA. The CDR3 has 15 amino acids. V was pared by 4 bases and J by 1 base, with 16 bases between.

The chain combines TRBV29-1 with TRBJ2-7, with 8 bases matching TRBD1. Germline V gene data show CDR1 as SQVTM and CDR2 as ANQGSEA. Trimming removed 4 bases from V and 5 bases from J; junction bases left unmatched: 7. The CDR3 has 13 residues. The CDR3 DNA reads TGCAGCGTTGGGACAGGGATGTCCCACGAGCAGTACTTC. Translation gives CSVGTGMSHEQYF.

This clone was seen more than once but under ten times. The J gene is TRBJ2-1, the V gene TRBV23-1; 11 nucleotides line up with TRBD2. TRBV23-1 is assigned to the ORF class and has an uncertain function. There are 16 residues in the CDR3. Trimming removed 0 bases from V and 5 bases from J; junction bases left unmatched: 3. CDR3 sequence: CASSQSVLAGDNEQFF. CDR3 bases: TGCGCCAGCAGTCAATCGGTACTAGCGGGAGACAATGAGCAGTTCTTC.

In DNA, the CDR3 is TGTGCCAGCAGCTTAGCGCGAGGGCCCCAGCATTTT. It codes for CASSLARGPQHF. This chain joins TRBV7-8 and TRBJ1-5; no firm D call. Germline V gene lookup returns CDR1 SGHVS and CDR2 FQNEAQ. This CDR3 is 12 amino acids long. The V end was cut by 0 bases, the J end by 9 bases, with 6 bases between.

The chain uses TRBV7-3 and TRBJ2-5; 7 bases line up with TRBD1. The CDR3 is made up of 13 amino acids. V dropped 5 bases and J dropped 4; count of bases not matched to a gene: 4. The V gene's germline CDR1 is SGHTA and CDR2 FQGTGA. The CDR3 here is CASSRDSLETQYF. In DNA form, the CDR3 reads TGTGCCAGCAGCCGGGACAGCCTAGAGACCCAGTACTTC. Full variable domain (outside the CDR3, taken from reference TRBV7-3 and TRBJ2-5): GAGVSQTPSNKVTEKGKYVELRCDPISGHTALYWYRQSLGQGPEFLIYFQGTGAADDSGLPNDRFFAVRPEGSVSTLKIQRTERGDSAVYLCASSRDSLETQYFGPGTRLLVL.

In DNA form, the CDR3 reads TGTGCCTGGAGTGTACGGGCAGGAAATCAGCCCCAGCATTTT. Translated: CAWSVRAGNQPQHF. The chain joins TRBV30 to TRBJ1-5, with unresolved D. V shed 0 bases and J shed 4 bases, with 10 bases lying between them. CDR1 GTSNPN and CDR2 SVGIG come from the germline V gene (reference sequence). The CDR3 covers 14 residues.

This clone has ten or more counts. V usage is TRBV6-4 and J usage is TRBJ2-3; 9 bases agree with TRBD1. CDR3 length equals 15 residues. CDR1 is MRHNA, CDR2 SNTAGT, per germline. J gave up 4 bases and V 4 bases, and 6 bases lay outside the gene matches. CDR3 region: CASSGGQGPADTQYF. DNA of the CDR3: TGTGCCAGCAGTGGGGGACAGGGCCCGGCAGATACGCAGTATTTT.

The chain joins TRBV10-1 to TRBJ2-3, with a weak D call TRBD1 (5 bases). Germline V gives CDR1 WNHNN, CDR2 SYGVQD (reference sequence). Trimming pared 4 bases from V and 2 bases from J, leaving 10 bases between. This CDR3 contains 14 residues. The CDR3 DNA reads TGCGCCAGCAGTGTTCTAGGGGACACAGATACGCAGTATTTT. It specifies CASSVLGDTDTQYF.

V and J are TRBV6-1 and TRBJ2-5; D tentatively reads TRBD1 or TRBD2 (5 bases each). The germline V gene has CDR1 MNHNS and CDR2 SASEGT. Trimming took off 6 bases at V and 9 bases at J, with 23 bases between the two ends. CDR3 size: 15 residues. The CDR3 nucleotides read TGTGCCAGCAGAGCCACCCGGGACCTCGACGACGCCCAGTACTTC. This codes for CASRATRDLDDAQYF.

Written as DNA, the CDR3 is TGTGCCAGCAGCGTAAGTGGGACTCCGTTCAATGAGCAGTTCTTC. This sequence encodes CASSVSGTPFNEQFF. The V gene is TRBV9, the J gene TRBJ2-1; the D gene is possibly TRBD2 (6 bases). The CDR3 length is 15 residues. In germline, CDR1 is SGDLS, CDR2 YYNGEE. Trimming took off 1 base at V and 6 bases at J, with 14 bases between the two ends.

CDR3 nucleotide sequence: TGCGCCAGCAGCCAACGGGACAGGGAGGTAAAGCAGTACTTC. It specifies CASSQRDREVKQYF. The chain has TRBV4-1 and TRBJ2-7; TRBD1 agrees at 9 bases. The germline gives CDR1 MGHRA, CDR2 YSYEKL. Germline trimming cut 2 bases from V and 8 bases from J; bases unmatched to any gene: 7. The CDR3 extends over 14 amino acids.

This rearrangement joins TRBV29-1 to TRBJ2-5; 7 bases are shared with TRBD1. The germline CDR1 and CDR2 sequences are SQVTM and ANQGSEA. This CDR3 region has 12 residues. The junction had 5 bases not matched to a gene; V was cut back by 5 bases and J by 5 bases. The CDR3 region is CSVWSGGETQYF. The CDR3 DNA sequence: TGCAGCGTTTGGTCAGGGGGTGAGACCCAGTACTTC.